This T cell receptor (beta chain) was profiled in a study of Graves' ophthalmopathy and Graves' hyperthyroidism. TCR beta CDR3 amplification used RNA transcripts. First-round RT-PCR with HTBI primers preceded a second-round multiplex PCR. TCRdb reprocessed the multiplex PCR reads via MiXCR and lists one record per CDR3 protein. The repertoire has 680,000 or so distinct CDR3 sequences, about 20% of them found once; the top ten carry more than 5.5%. The diagnosis was founded upon clinical symptoms, serum thyroxine, TRAb, thyroid ultrasound and orbital computed tomography. Many counts were recorded for this clonotype. Germline V gives CDR1 MNHNS, CDR2 SASEGT. The CDR3 spans 13 residues. The V end was cut by 6 bases, the J end by 7 bases, with 15 bases between.

Sequences were obtained from peripheral blood. The receptor was derived from a woman between 18 and 30 years old with stable Graves' hyperthyroidism. Some clones in this sample may be carry-over from other donors' samples. The V call is TRBV6-1, the J call TRBJ1-1, with D possibly matching TRBD1 (5 bases). CDR3 loop: CASRPGTQVEAFF. As DNA, the CDR3 is TGTGCCAGCAGGCCAGGGACCCAAGTTGAAGCTTTCTTT.